This T cell receptor beta chain appears in the sequencing data of a study of cytomegalovirus exposure and HLA in healthy donors. These donors counted as nominally healthy when sampled, but unrecorded immune exposures were likely. The primer mix had 60 Vbeta and 13 Jbeta primers. TCRdb's table, derived via immunoSEQ multiplex PCR, lists solely in-frame clones and lacks some. The table has 55,000 to 70,000 clones, 75% to 85% seen once. Study observations and caveats: Further analysis, carried out later, found HLA-associated TCR beta chains more clonally expanded than equally common other chains.

Germline V gives CDR1 SGHAT, CDR2 FQNNGV. The CDR3 consists of 16 residues. After removal of 1 base from V and 7 bases from J, the junction contained 8 bases not matched to a gene. About this clone: What it binds is unknown.

This TCR was sampled from a human donor in good health. The rearrangement uses TRBV11-2 and TRBJ1-5, with 9 bases identical to TRBD1. Sequencing was carried out using PBMCs. The CDR3 reads CASSLGQGGGGQPQHF. As DNA, the CDR3 is TGTGCCAGCAGCTTAGGACAGGGGGGAGGGGGACAGCCCCAGCATTTT.